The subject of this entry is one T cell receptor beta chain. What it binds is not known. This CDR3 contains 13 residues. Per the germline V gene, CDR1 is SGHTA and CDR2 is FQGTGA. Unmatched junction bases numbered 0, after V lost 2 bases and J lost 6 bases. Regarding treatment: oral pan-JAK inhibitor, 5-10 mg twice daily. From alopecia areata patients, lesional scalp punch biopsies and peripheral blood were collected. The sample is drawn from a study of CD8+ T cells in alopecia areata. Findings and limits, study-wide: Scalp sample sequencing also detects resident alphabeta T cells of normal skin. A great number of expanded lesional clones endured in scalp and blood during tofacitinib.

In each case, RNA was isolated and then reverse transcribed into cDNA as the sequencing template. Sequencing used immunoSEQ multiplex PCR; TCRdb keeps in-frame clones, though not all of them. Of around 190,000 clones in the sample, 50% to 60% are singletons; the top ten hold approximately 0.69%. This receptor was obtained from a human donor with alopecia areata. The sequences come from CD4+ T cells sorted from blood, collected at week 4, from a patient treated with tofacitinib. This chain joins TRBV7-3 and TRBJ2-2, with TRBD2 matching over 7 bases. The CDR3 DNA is TGTGCCAGCAGCTTACTAGCGGCCGGGGAGCTGTTTTTT. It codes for CASSLLAAGELFF.